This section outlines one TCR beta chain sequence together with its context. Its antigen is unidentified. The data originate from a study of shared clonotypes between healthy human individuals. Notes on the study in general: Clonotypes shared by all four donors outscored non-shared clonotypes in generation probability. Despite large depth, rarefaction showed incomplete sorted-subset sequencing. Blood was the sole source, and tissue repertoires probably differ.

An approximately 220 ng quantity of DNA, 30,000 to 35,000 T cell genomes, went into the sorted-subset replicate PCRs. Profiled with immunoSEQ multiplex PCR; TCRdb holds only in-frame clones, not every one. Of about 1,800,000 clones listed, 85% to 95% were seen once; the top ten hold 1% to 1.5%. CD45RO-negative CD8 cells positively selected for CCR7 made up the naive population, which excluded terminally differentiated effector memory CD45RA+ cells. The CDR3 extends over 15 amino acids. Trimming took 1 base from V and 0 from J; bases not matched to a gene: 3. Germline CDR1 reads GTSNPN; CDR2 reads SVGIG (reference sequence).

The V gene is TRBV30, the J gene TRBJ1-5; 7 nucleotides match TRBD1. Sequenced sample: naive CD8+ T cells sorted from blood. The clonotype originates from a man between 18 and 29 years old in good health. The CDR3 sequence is CAWSGGQNSNQPQHF. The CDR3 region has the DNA TGTGCCTGGAGTGGGGGACAGAATAGCAATCAGCCCCAGCATTTT.